This entry concerns a single T cell receptor beta chain. The entry originates in a study of T-cell reconstitution after alpha-beta-depleted transplantation in children. The CDR3 consists of 12 residues. Germline assignment: CDR1 SQVTM and CDR2 ANQGSEA. V dropped 5 bases and J dropped 5; count of bases not matched to a gene: 3. Unique molecular identifiers were used to barcode this TCRbeta library. One entry per CDR3 protein, called by TCRdb with MiXCR from the PCR reads. The data hold 700,000 or so distinct CDR3 sequences, with less than 15% observed a single time. This chain joins TRBV29-1 and TRBJ2-3; 8 nucleotides agree with TRBD2. This sequence originates from a girl aged 2-10 years with congenital amegakaryocytic thrombocytopenia, due to receive a stem cell transplant. Sequences were derived from PBMCs, sampled before TCRalphabeta/CD19-depleted stem cell transplant. CDR3 in amino acids: CSVSAGEDTQYF. For the CDR3, the DNA is TGCAGCGTTTCAGCGGGAGAAGATACGCAGTATTTT.